Listed here are 26 T cell receptor beta chains from one sample, sequenced in a study of OX40 agonist ivuxolimab in advanced cancers. The library was produced with the immunoSEQ multiplex PCR assay. Entries here come from immuneACCESS through TCRdb and include only in-frame sequences with V and J called. Some clones fail to appear in such tables; in the studies checked, an unresolved V gene covers under half of the shortfall, and the cause of the remainder is unknown. This sample gives over 5,500 clones in total; 94% of them show up just once. Of the sample, roughly an eighth is held by the ten largest clones. The sequencing here drew on CD4+ or CD8+ T cells sorted from blood, taken in a trial of the OX40 agonist ivuxolimab. Receptors were obtained from an adult with an advanced solid tumor such as melanoma, head and neck, liver or kidney cancer.

The chain employs TRBV2 and TRBJ1-2, with D tentatively TRBD1 (6 bases). The CDR3 totals 15 residues. Germline V gene lookup returns CDR1 SNHLY and CDR2 FYNNEI. V lost 5 bases and J 8 bases, leaving 21 bases between the germline ends. The CDR3 coding sequence is TGTGCCAGCAGTTCCGTCCCCGGGACACCGGCGGGCTACACCTTC. It translates to CASSSVPGTPAGYTF.

This chain connects TRBV10-1 to TRBJ2-7, with D uncertain. The CDR3 runs 14 residues. The germline gives CDR1 WNHNN, CDR2 SYGVQD (reference sequence). V was shortened by 0 bases and J by 4 bases, with 10 bases between the two germline ends. The CDR3 loop is CASSESTARYEQYF. The DNA of the CDR3 is TGCGCCAGCAGTGAGTCGACTGCCCGATACGAGCAGTACTTC.

The chain employs TRBV19 and TRBJ1-2; TRBD1 matches at 10 bases. The CDR3 runs 15 residues. V shed 2 bases and J 8 bases; nucleotides not matched to a gene: 8. Germline V gene sequence: CDR1 LNHDA, CDR2 SQIVND (reference sequence). CDR3 sequence: CASSITGTGARGYTF. CDR3 nucleotide sequence: TGTGCCAGTAGTATAACCGGGACAGGGGCTCGCGGCTACACCTTC.

The chain couples TRBV28 to TRBJ2-3, with D hard to call. Germline lookup yields CDR1 MDHEN and CDR2 SYDVKM. CDR3 size: 12 residues. Trimming took 10 bases from V and 4 from J, leaving 12 bases between them. CDR3 sequence: CATVRAPDTQYF. The CDR3, as DNA: TGTGCCACCGTCCGGGCTCCAGATACGCAGTATTTT.

The chain joins TRBV5-4 to TRBJ2-1, with 10 bases matching TRBD2. This CDR3 has 14 amino acids. V lost 4 bases to trimming and J lost 6 bases; unmatched junction nucleotides: 4. Germline V gene data show CDR1 as SGHNT and CDR2 as YYREEE (reference sequence). CDR3 in amino acids: CASSAGLAVNEQFF. CDR3 DNA sequence: TGTGCCAGCAGCGCAGGACTAGCGGTCAATGAGCAGTTCTTC.

The V gene is TRBV5-1, the J gene TRBJ2-7; 7 bases align to TRBD2. Germline CDR1 is SGHRS and CDR2 is YFSETQ. The CDR3 has 14 amino acids. J lost 5 bases, V lost 4 bases, and 9 bases had no gene match. CDR3 DNA: TGCGCCAGCAGCCCCTCGGGGGGAATGAACGAGCAGTACTTC. Residues: CASSPSGGMNEQYF.

This chain links TRBV5-4 with TRBJ1-2, with unresolved D. V dropped 0 bases and J dropped 3 bases, with 12 bases sitting between them. This CDR3 has 15 amino acids. Looked up from germline, CDR1 is SGHNT and CDR2 is YYREEE (reference sequence). For the CDR3, the DNA is TGTGCCAGCAGCTTGGAAACCGGGCCGCACTATGGCTACACCTTC. It encodes CASSLETGPHYGYTF.

The rearrangement joins TRBV7-3 to TRBJ2-1, with a tentative D call TRBD2 (6 bases). Germline CDR1 reads SGHTA; CDR2 reads FQGTGA. Trimming shortened V by 5 bases and J by 5 bases, and 13 bases separated the two germline ends. CDR3 length: 14 amino acids. DNA for the CDR3: TGTGCCAGCAGCCCGGGGGTCCATAACAATGAGCAGTTCTTC. It codes for CASSPGVHNNEQFF.

The V gene is TRBV18, the J gene TRBJ2-6, with D tentatively TRBD1 (6 bases). Between the trimmed V and J ends, which lost 5 bases and 1 base, there was a span of 12 bases. The CDR3 has 16 amino acids. Germline V CDR1 and CDR2: KGHSH, LQKENI. The DNA of the CDR3 is TGTGCCAGCTCAGGGGGCCCTTCATCTGGGGCCAACGTCCTGACTTTC. As protein: CASSGGPSSGANVLTF.

The J gene is TRBJ2-2, the V gene TRBV2; no clear D gene. Trimming removed 5 bases at V and 1 base at J, with 11 bases between. In germline, CDR1 is SNHLY, CDR2 FYNNEI. CDR3 length: 15 amino acids. The CDR3: CASSSQTMNTGELFF. CDR3 bases: TGTGCCAGCAGTTCCCAGACAATGAACACCGGGGAGCTGTTTTTT.

This chain joins TRBV28 and TRBJ1-2; TRBD1 matches at 8 bases. The CDR3 sequence is 18 residues long. J gave up 1 base and V 5 bases, and 15 bases lay outside the gene matches. Germline CDR1 reads MDHEN; CDR2 reads SYDVKM. CDR3 coding DNA: TGTGCCAGCAGTCAGTTGCAGAGGACAGGGTGGGATAACTATGGCTACACCTTC. Translation gives CASSQLQRTGWDNYGYTF.

The chain links TRBV14 to TRBJ2-3; TRBD2 is a possible D gene (6 bases). The CDR3 extends over 15 amino acids. Trimming took 2 bases from V and 4 from J, leaving 13 bases between them. Germline V gene data show CDR1 as SGHDN and CDR2 as FVKESK. This CDR3 reads CASSQRLVTPDTQYF. Written as DNA, the CDR3 is TGTGCCAGCAGCCAACGACTAGTTACCCCAGATACGCAGTATTTT. The whole variable domain, filled in from reference TRBV14 and TRBJ2-3, reads EAGVTQFPSHSVIEKGQTVTLRCDPISGHDNLYWYRRVMGKEIKFLLHFVKESKQDESGMPNNRFLAERTGGTYSTLKVQPAELEDSGVYFCASSQRLVTPDTQYFGPGTRLTVL.

The chain carries TRBV28 and TRBJ1-5; D gene uncertain. The CDR3 contains 16 residues. With 4 bases removed from V and 2 bases from J, the gap between germline ends came to 15 bases. Per the germline V gene, CDR1 is MDHEN and CDR2 is SYDVKM. The CDR3 is CASSSYPVGGNQPQHF. In DNA form, the CDR3 reads TGTGCCAGCAGTTCGTACCCGGTGGGTGGCAATCAGCCCCAGCATTTT.

In DNA, the CDR3 is TGTGCCAGCAGCTTAAGGCTAGCGGAGCCCACAGATACGCAGTATTTT. Translation: CASSLRLAEPTDTQYF. The chain couples TRBV7-9 to TRBJ2-3; 7 positions match TRBD2. The germline CDR1 and CDR2 sequences are SEHNR and FQNEAQ (reference sequence). This CDR3 is built from 16 residues. V was clipped by 2 bases and J by 2 bases; unmatched bases: 7.

The chain employs TRBV9 and TRBJ2-1, with D unclear. Deletions cut 5 bases from V and 0 bases from J, with 15 bases between. Germline-derived CDR1 and CDR2 are SGDLS and YYNGEE. This CDR3 contains 16 residues. The CDR3 sequence is CASSFFDTSSYNEQFF. Written as DNA, the CDR3 is TGTGCCAGCAGTTTCTTCGACACGAGCTCCTACAATGAGCAGTTCTTC.

The CDR3 spells CAISDPGLPQETQYF. Here the CDR3 DNA reads TGTGCCATCAGTGACCCGGGACTCCCACAAGAGACCCAGTACTTC. The chain combines TRBV10-3 with TRBJ2-5; possible D gene TRBD2, 6 bases. V was pared by 3 bases and J by 2 bases, with 13 bases between. Germline CDR1 and CDR2: ENHRY and SYGVKD. The CDR3 sequence is 15 residues long.

This clone has a handful of counts. One junction end disagrees with the germline gene, perhaps due to a read error. V gene TRBV7-7 combines with J gene TRBJ2-1, with TRBD2 as a possible D gene (6 bases). CDR3 length: 13 residues. Looked up from germline, CDR1 is SSHAT and CDR2 is FNYEAQ (reference sequence). CDR3 sequence (DNA): TGTGCTAGCAGCTTAGTAGGTACTAGCCGACAGTTCTTC. It translates to CASSLVGTSRQFF.

The chain carries TRBV28 and TRBJ2-3, with 10 bases fitting TRBD2. The J segment lost 3 bases and the V segment lost 5 bases, leaving 8 bases of the junction unmatched. Germline CDR1 and CDR2: MDHEN and SYDVKM. CDR3 size: 16 residues. CDR3 coding DNA: TGTGCCAGCAGTCCTTACCCGGGACTAGCGACAGATACGCAGTATTTT. Translated: CASSPYPGLATDTQYF.

This chain links TRBV28 with TRBJ2-7; D may be TRBD1 (6 bases). From germline, CDR1 is MDHEN and CDR2 SYDVKM. The CDR3 consists of 15 residues. Trimming took 5 bases from V and 4 from J, leaving 18 bases between them. The CDR3 protein is CASSPPGQKIYEQYF. CDR3 DNA: TGTGCCAGCAGTCCCCCCGGACAGAAGATATACGAGCAGTACTTC.

The rearrangement uses TRBV10-1 and TRBJ2-1; 8 positions match TRBD2. CDR1 and CDR2 from the germline V gene are WNHNN and SYGVQD (reference sequence). J gave up 6 bases and V 4 bases, and 8 bases lay outside the gene matches. The CDR3 covers 15 residues. CDR3 sequence reads: CASSALREGRNEQFF. CDR3 coding DNA: TGCGCCAGCAGTGCTCTACGGGAGGGCCGCAATGAGCAGTTCTTC.

The count of this clone is one. The genes are TRBV10-3 and TRBJ1-5, with 9 bases aligning to TRBD1. Germline lookup yields CDR1 ENHRY and CDR2 SYGVKD. The CDR3 is made up of 13 amino acids. Trimming cost V 10 bases and J 3 bases; bases outside gene matches: 4. The CDR3 DNA sequence: TGTGCCACCGGGGACAGGGACAATCAGCCCCAGCATTTT. Its protein product is CATGDRDNQPQHF.

V and J are TRBV27 and TRBJ2-7, with TRBD1 identical over 10 bases. Per germline, CDR1 MNHEY and CDR2 SMNVEV (reference sequence). The length of the CDR3 is 14 residues. V trimming: 5 bases; J trimming: 4 bases; junction bases outside the gene matches: 5. DNA for the CDR3: TGTGCCAGCAGTAGCCGGGACAGGGGTTACGAGCAGTACTTC. Translation gives CASSSRDRGYEQYF.

This rearrangement joins TRBV15 to TRBJ2-2; D gene unclear. CDR1 and CDR2 (germline): LNHNV, YYDKDF (reference sequence). The V end lost 1 base, the J end lost 6 bases, and 6 bases lay between the germline ends. The CDR3 is 13 residues long. CDR3 protein: CATSRGAAGELFF. The CDR3 DNA reads as TGTGCCACCAGCAGAGGTGCGGCCGGGGAGCTGTTTTTT.

V gene TRBV27 combines with J gene TRBJ2-3; possible D gene TRBD2, 6 bases. Trimming removed 8 bases from V and 2 bases from J, with 26 bases in between. The germline CDR1 and CDR2 sequences are MNHEY and SMNVEV (reference sequence). The CDR3 consists of 18 residues. In DNA form, the CDR3 reads TGTGCCAGCTCATCTAAGATATGGGCTAGCGCCTACACAGATACGCAGTATTTT. It specifies CASSSKIWASAYTDTQYF.

This clone was counted a single time. The chain has TRBV28 and TRBJ1-1; 8 bases are a match to TRBD1. The CDR3 is 17 amino acids. Germline CDR1 and CDR2: MDHEN and SYDVKM. J lost 3 bases, V lost 3 bases, and 12 bases had no gene match. The CDR3: CASSFPSARGPDTEAFF. CDR3 nucleotide sequence: TGTGCCAGCAGTTTCCCATCCGCCAGGGGGCCTGACACTGAAGCTTTCTTT.

The chain employs TRBV20-1 and TRBJ2-3; D remains unclear. The germline gives CDR1 DFQATT, CDR2 SNEGSKA (reference sequence). V lost 3 bases to trimming and J lost 8 bases, with 9 bases between them. This CDR3 is 11 amino acids long. The CDR3 coding sequence is TGCAGTGCTAGCCCCTCCGGTACGCAGTATTTT. Its translation: CSASPSGTQYF.